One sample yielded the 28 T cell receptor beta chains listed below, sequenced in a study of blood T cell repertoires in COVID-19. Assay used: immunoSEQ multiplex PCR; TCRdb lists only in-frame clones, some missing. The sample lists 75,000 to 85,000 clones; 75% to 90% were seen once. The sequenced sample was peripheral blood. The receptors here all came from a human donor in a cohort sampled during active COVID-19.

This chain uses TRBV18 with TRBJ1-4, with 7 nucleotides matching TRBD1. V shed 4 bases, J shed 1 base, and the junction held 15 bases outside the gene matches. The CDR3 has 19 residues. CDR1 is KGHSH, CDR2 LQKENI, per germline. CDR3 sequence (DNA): TGTGCCAGCTCACTGTCAACAGGGGCCCTAAGAGGAACTAATGAAAAACTGTTTTTT. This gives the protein CASSLSTGALRGTNEKLFF.

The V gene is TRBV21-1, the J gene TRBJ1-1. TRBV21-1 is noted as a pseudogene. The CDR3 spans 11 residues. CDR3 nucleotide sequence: TGTGCCAGCATCGTGAACACTGAAGCTTTCTTT. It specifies CASIVNTEAFF.

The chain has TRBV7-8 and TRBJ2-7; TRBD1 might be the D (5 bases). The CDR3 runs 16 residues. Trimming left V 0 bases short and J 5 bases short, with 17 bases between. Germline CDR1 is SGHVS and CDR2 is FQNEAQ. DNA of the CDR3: TGTGCCAGCAGCTTAGCGCGCCAGGGATTGAATCACGAGCAGTACTTC. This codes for CASSLARQGLNHEQYF.

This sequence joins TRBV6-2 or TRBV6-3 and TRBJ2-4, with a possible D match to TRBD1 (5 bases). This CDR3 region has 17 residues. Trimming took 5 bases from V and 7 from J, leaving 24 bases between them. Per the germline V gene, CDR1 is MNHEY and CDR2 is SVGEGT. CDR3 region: CASSRLRADSLGNIQYF. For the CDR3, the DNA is TGTGCCAGCAGTAGGCTCCGGGCCGACAGTCTAGGGAACATTCAGTACTTC.

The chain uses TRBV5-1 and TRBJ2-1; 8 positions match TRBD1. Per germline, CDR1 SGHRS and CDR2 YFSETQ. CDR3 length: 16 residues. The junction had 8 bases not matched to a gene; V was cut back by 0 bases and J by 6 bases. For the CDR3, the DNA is TGCGCCAGCAGCTTGGACCCGACAGGGGCGGGCAATGAGCAGTTCTTC. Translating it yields CASSLDPTGAGNEQFF.

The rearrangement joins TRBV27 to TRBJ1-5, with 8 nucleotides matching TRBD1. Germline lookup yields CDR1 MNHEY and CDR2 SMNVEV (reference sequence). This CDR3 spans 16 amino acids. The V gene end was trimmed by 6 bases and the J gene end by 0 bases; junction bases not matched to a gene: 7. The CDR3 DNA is TGTGCCAGCAGCCCCGACAGGGGCTTTAGCAATCAGCCCCAGCATTTT. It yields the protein CASSPDRGFSNQPQHF.

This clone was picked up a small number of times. DNA of the CDR3: TGTGCCAGCAGTTTCGGGAGTTCAGATTTGTACAATGAGCAGTTCTTC. Translated, it gives CASSFGSSDLYNEQFF. This rearrangement joins TRBV28 to TRBJ2-1; D might be TRBD2 (6 bases). Per germline, CDR1 MDHEN and CDR2 SYDVKM. V lost 3 bases, J lost 4 bases, and 16 bases lay in between. The CDR3 contains 16 residues.

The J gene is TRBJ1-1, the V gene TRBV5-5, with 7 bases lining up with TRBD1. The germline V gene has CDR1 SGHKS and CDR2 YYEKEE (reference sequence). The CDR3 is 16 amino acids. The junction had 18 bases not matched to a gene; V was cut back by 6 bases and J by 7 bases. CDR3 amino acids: CASTLAPNRGASEAFF. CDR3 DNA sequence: TGTGCCAGCACCCTGGCTCCAAACAGGGGTGCCAGTGAAGCTTTCTTT. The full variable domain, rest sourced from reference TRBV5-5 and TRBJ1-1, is DAGVTQSPTHLIKTRGQQVTLRCSPISGHKSVSWYQQVLGQGPQFIFQYYEKEERGRGNFPDRFSARQFPNYSSELNVNALLLGDSALYLCASTLAPNRGASEAFFGQGTRLTVV.

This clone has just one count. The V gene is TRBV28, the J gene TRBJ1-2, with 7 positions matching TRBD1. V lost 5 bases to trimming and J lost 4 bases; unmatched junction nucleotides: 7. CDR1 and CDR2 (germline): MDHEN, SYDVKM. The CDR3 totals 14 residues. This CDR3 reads CASSIPQGFYGYTF. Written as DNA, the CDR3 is TGTGCCAGCAGTATCCCACAGGGGTTCTATGGCTACACCTTC.

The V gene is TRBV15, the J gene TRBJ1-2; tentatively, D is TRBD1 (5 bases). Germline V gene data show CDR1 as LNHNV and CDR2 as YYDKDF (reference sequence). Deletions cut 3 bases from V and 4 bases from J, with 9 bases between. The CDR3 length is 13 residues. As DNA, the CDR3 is TGTGCCACCAGCAGTCTACAGGTCTATGGCTACACCTTC. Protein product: CATSSLQVYGYTF.

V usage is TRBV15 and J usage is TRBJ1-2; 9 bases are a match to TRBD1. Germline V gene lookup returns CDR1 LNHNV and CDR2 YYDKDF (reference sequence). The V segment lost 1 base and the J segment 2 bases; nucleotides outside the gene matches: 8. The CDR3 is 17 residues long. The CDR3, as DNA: TGTGCCACCAGCAGAGGGCGGACAGGGGAGGACAACTATGGCTACACCTTC. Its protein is CATSRGRTGEDNYGYTF.

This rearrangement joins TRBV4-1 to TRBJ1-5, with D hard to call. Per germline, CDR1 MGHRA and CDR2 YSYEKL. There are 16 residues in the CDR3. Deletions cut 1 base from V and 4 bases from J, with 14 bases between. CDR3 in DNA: TGCGCCAGCAGCCAAGTCGGTCAAACTAGGAATCAGCCCCAGCATTTT. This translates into CASSQVGQTRNQPQHF.

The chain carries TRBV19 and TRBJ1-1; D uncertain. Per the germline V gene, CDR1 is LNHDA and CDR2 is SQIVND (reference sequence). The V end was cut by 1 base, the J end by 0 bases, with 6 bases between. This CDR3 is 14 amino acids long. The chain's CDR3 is CASSIAVMNTEAFF. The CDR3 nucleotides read TGTGCCAGTAGTATAGCAGTCATGAACACTGAAGCTTTCTTT.

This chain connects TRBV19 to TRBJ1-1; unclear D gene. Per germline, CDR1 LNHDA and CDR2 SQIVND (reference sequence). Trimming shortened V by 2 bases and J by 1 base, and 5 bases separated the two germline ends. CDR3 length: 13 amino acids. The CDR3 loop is CASSIRENTEAFF. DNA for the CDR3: TGTGCCAGTAGTATACGGGAGAACACTGAAGCTTTCTTT.

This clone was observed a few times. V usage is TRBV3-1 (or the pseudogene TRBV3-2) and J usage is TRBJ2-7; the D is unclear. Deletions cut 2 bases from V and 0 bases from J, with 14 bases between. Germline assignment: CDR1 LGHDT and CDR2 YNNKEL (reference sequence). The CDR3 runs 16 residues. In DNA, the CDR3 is TGTGCCAGCAGCCAAAGGTGGCGCTCTAGCTCCTACGAGCAGTACTTC. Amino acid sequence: CASSQRWRSSSYEQYF.

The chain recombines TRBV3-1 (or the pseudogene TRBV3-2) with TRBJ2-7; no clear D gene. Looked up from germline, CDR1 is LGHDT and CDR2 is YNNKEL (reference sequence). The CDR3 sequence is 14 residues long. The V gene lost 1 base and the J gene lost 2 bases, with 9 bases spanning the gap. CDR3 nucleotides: TGTGCCAGCAGCCAAGGGGCCCCCCCCTACGAGCAGTACTTC. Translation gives CASSQGAPPYEQYF.

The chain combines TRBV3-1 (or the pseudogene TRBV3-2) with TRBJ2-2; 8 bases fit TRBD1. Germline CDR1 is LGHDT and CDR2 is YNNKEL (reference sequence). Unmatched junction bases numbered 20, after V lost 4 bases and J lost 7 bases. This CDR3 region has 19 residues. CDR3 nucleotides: TGTGCCAGCAGCCCAACCCCGGGACTGACAGGGGCTTTGGGCGGGGAGCTGTTTTTT. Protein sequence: CASSPTPGLTGALGGELFF.

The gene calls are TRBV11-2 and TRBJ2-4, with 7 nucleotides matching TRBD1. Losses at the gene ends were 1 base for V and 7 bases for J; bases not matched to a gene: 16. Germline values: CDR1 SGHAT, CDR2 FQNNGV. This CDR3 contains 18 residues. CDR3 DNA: TGTGCCAGCAGCTTAGCACCGGAAGGGGGCGCCTGGGGGAACATTCAGTACTTC. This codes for CASSLAPEGGAWGNIQYF.

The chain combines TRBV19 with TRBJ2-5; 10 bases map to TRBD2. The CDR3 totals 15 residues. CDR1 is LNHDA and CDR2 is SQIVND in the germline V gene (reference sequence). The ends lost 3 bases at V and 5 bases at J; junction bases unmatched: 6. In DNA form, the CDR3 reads TGTGCCAGTAGTATGCTAGCGGGAGTACGGGAGACCCAGTACTTC. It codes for CASSMLAGVRETQYF. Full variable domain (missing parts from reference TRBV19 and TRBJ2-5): DGGITQSPKYLFRKEGQNVTLSCEQNLNHDAMYWYRQDPGQGLRLIYYSQIVNDFQKGDIAEGYSVSREKKESFPLTVTSAQKNPTAFYLCASSMLAGVRETQYFGPGTRLLVL.

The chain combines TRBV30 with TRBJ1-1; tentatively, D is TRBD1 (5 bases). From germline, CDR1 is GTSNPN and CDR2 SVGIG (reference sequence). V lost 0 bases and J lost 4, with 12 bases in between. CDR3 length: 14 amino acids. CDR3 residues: CAWSVTGRGTEAFF. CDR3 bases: TGTGCCTGGAGTGTCACGGGGAGGGGCACTGAAGCTTTCTTT.

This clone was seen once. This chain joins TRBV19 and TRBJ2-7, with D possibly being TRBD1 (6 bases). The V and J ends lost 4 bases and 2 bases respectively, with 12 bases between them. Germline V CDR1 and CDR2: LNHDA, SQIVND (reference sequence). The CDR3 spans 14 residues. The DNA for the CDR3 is TGTGCCAGTAGTAAACTGGGGGCCGCCTACGAGCAGTACTTC. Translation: CASSKLGAAYEQYF.

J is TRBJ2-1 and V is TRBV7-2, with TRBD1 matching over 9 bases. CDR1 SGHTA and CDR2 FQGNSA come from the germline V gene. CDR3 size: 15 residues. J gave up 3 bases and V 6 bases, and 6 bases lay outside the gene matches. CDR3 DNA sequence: TGTGCCAGCAGTCAACAGACAGGGGGCTACAATGAGCAGTTCTTC. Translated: CASSQQTGGYNEQFF.

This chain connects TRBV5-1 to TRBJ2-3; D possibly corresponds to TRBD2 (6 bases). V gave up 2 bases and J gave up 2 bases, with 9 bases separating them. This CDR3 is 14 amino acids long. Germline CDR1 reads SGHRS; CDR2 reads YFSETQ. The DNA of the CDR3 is TGCGCCAGCAGCTTCGGGACTCTCACAGATACGCAGTATTTT. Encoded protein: CASSFGTLTDTQYF.

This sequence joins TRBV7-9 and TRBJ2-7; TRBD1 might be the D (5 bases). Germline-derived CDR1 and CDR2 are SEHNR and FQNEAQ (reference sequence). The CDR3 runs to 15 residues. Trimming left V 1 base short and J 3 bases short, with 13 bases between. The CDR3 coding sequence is TGTGCCAGCAGCTTAGGTAGGCAGGGAATCTACGAGCAGTACTTC. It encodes CASSLGRQGIYEQYF.

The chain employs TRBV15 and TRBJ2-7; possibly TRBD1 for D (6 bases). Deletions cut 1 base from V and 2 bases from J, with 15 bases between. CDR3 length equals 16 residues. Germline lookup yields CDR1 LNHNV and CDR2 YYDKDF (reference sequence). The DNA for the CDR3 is TGTGCCACCAGCAGAGTTGGCCAGGGGATCACCTACGAGCAGTACTTC. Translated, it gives CATSRVGQGITYEQYF. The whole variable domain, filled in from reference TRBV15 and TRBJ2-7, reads DAMVIQNPRYQVTQFGKPVTLSCSQTLNHNVMYWYQQKSSQAPKLLFHYYDKDFNNEADTPDNFQSRRPNTSFCFLDIRSPGLGDTAMYLCATSRVGQGITYEQYFGPGTRLTVT.

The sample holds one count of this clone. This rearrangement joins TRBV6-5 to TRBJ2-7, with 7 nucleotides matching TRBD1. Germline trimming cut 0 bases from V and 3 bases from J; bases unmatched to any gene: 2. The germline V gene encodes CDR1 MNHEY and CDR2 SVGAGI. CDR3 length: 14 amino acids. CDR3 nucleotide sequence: TGTGCCAGCAGTTACTCCGGGACAGACTACGAGCAGTACTTC. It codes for CASSYSGTDYEQYF.

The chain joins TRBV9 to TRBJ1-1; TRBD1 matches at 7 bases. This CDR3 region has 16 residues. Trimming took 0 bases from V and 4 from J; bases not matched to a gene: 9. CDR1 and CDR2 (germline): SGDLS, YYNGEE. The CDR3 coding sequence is TGTGCCAGCAGCGTAGTATCCACAGGGGCGAGCACTGAAGCTTTCTTT. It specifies CASSVVSTGASTEAFF.

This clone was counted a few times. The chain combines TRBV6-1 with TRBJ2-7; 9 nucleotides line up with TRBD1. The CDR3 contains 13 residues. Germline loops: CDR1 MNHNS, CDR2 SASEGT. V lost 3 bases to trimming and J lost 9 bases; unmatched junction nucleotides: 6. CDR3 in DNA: TGTGCCAGCAGTGATCAGCAGGGACAGGGGCAGTACTTC. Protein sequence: CASSDQQGQGQYF.